Shown below are 30 T cell receptor beta chains from a single sample sequenced in a study of T cell responses to AZD1222 COVID-19 vaccine. Produced via immunoSEQ multiplex PCR; TCRdb's table is partial and in-frame only. The table shows about 150,000 clones, with roughly 88% occurring only once. Sequenced material: peripheral blood, taken on day 0 of AZD1222 vaccination. The receptor source for this set is an adult in good health.

The rearrangement joins TRBV7-2 to TRBJ1-2, with a possible D match to TRBD1 (5 bases). The CDR3 loop spans 15 amino acids. CDR1 is SGHTA, CDR2 FQGNSA, per germline. V lost 5 bases to trimming and J lost 0 bases, with 13 bases between them. CDR3 residues: CASSPGLGTNYGYTF. The CDR3 nucleotides read TGTGCCAGCAGCCCGGGACTGGGAACTAACTATGGCTACACCTTC.

The rearrangement uses TRBV7-9 and TRBJ1-3; D is uncertain. The germline gives CDR1 SEHNR, CDR2 FQNEAQ (reference sequence). V lost 5 bases and J 2 bases, leaving 13 bases between the germline ends. The CDR3 runs 15 residues. The CDR3 sequence is CASSGWTLTGNTIYF. Written as DNA, the CDR3 is TGTGCCAGCAGCGGTTGGACTCTGACTGGAAACACCATATATTTT.

This chain connects TRBV2 to TRBJ1-2; 9 nucleotides match TRBD1. Germline CDR1 and CDR2: SNHLY and FYNNEI. The ends lost 7 bases at V and 0 bases at J; junction bases unmatched: 12. This CDR3 region has 17 residues. The CDR3 sequence is CASNLRTGANSNYGYTF. CDR3 in DNA: TGTGCCAGCAACCTAAGGACAGGGGCGAATTCTAACTATGGCTACACCTTC.

On this clone itself: It may be a read error: a sequence one base away is much more abundant. Other DNA sequences in this sample translate to the same CDR3. This chain connects TRBV7-2 to TRBJ2-1; D gene uncertain. The CDR3 loop spans 15 amino acids. Germline-derived CDR1 and CDR2 are SGHTA and FQGNSA. Trimming shortened V by 1 base and J by 0 bases, and 7 bases separated the two germline ends. The chain's CDR3 is CASSLGPSSYNEQFF. CDR3 in DNA: TGTGCCAGCAGCTTAGGTCCAAGCTCCTACAATGAGCAGTTCTTC.

This chain joins TRBV5-4 and TRBJ2-7; 14 nucleotides agree with TRBD2. The CDR3 covers 17 residues. J gave up 1 base and V 3 bases, and 6 bases lay outside the gene matches. Per the germline V gene, CDR1 is SGHNT and CDR2 is YYREEE (reference sequence). The CDR3 sequence is CASSSGLAGVSSYEQYF. The CDR3 DNA sequence: TGTGCCAGCAGCTCGGGACTAGCGGGGGTCTCTTCCTACGAGCAGTACTTC.

This clone was seen only a few times. The CDR3 sequence is CSASVGPGELFF. CDR3 coding DNA: TGCAGTGCTAGTGTAGGCCCCGGGGAGCTGTTTTTT. This chain uses TRBV20-1 with TRBJ2-2; D unresolved. Trimming left V 3 bases short and J 6 bases short, with 8 bases between. In germline, CDR1 is DFQATT, CDR2 SNEGSKA (reference sequence). The CDR3 is made up of 12 amino acids.

This chain uses TRBV15 with TRBJ2-3, with D possibly being TRBD1 (5 bases). CDR3 length equals 14 residues. Trimming removed 1 base at V and 5 bases at J, with 10 bases between. Germline V gene sequence: CDR1 LNHNV, CDR2 YYDKDF (reference sequence). For the CDR3, the DNA is TGTGCCACCAGCAGAGTAGGGGTTGGAGATACGCAGTATTTT. This sequence encodes CATSRVGVGDTQYF.

The chain couples TRBV9 to TRBJ1-3, with 7 nucleotides matching TRBD1. Germline values: CDR1 SGDLS, CDR2 YYNGEE. Trimming at V came to 3 bases and at J to 2 bases, leaving 5 bases not matched to a gene. The CDR3 runs 15 residues. The CDR3 is CASSATGLAGNTIYF. The DNA of the CDR3 is TGTGCCAGCAGCGCGACAGGGCTCGCTGGAAACACCATATATTTT.

The chain recombines TRBV6-6 with TRBJ1-2; 8 nucleotides line up with TRBD1. V shed 5 bases and J 8 bases; nucleotides not matched to a gene: 7. From germline, CDR1 is MNHNY and CDR2 SVGAGI (reference sequence). The CDR3 sequence is 13 residues long. The CDR3 coding sequence is TGTGCCAGCAGTCCACAGGGGGGCGGAGGCTACACCTTC. This codes for CASSPQGGGGYTF.

The chain combines TRBV7-2 with TRBJ2-2; D is uncertain. CDR1 and CDR2 (germline): SGHTA, FQGNSA. The CDR3 contains 15 residues. V was pared by 5 bases and J by 4 bases, with 14 bases between. The CDR3 region is CASSPNGLGTGELFF. The CDR3 DNA reads as TGTGCCAGCAGCCCCAACGGGCTGGGCACCGGGGAGCTGTTTTTT. Using reference TRBV7-2 and TRBJ2-2 for the parts outside the CDR3, the full variable domain is GAGVSQSPSNKVTEKGKDVELRCDPISGHTALYWYRQSLGQGLEFLIYFQGNSAPDKSGLPSDRFSAERTGGSVSTLTIQRTQQEDSAVYLCASSPNGLGTGELFFGEGSRLTVL.

V is TRBV5-4 and J is TRBJ2-1, with 10 nucleotides matching TRBD1. Per the germline V gene, CDR1 is SGHNT and CDR2 is YYREEE (reference sequence). With V trimmed by 4 bases and J by 9 bases, 4 bases remained unmatched. There are 13 residues in the CDR3. The CDR3 region has the DNA TGTGCCAGCAGCCTGGACAGGGGGGGTGAGCAGTTCTTC. Translation: CASSLDRGGEQFF.

V and J are TRBV2 and TRBJ2-6; D is possibly TRBD1 (5 bases). The CDR3 is 18 amino acids. Germline CDR1 SNHLY, CDR2 FYNNEI. Between the trimmed V and J ends, which lost 3 bases and 0 bases, there was a span of 15 bases. The CDR3 is CASSDLFPDSSGANVLTF. CDR3 bases: TGTGCCAGCAGTGACCTATTCCCCGACAGCTCTGGGGCCAACGTCCTGACTTTC. Drawing the rest from reference TRBV2 and TRBJ2-6, the complete variable domain is EPEVTQTPSHQVTQMGQEVILRCVPISNHLYFYWYRQILGQKVEFLVSFYNNEISEKSEIFDDQFSVERPDGSNFTLKIRSTKLEDSAMYFCASSDLFPDSSGANVLTFGAGSRLTVL.

The chain employs TRBV23-1 and TRBJ1-2; 7 nucleotides match TRBD1. TRBV23-1 is reported as an ORF; its role is uncertain. This CDR3 region has 16 residues. V dropped 3 bases and J dropped 7; count of bases not matched to a gene: 14. This CDR3 is CASSHSYRDSSCGYTF. In nucleotides, the CDR3 is TGCGCCAGCAGTCATTCTTACCGGGACAGTAGTTGTGGCTACACCTTC.

The rearrangement uses TRBV5-8 and TRBJ2-1, with 7 bases fitting TRBD2. With V trimmed by 3 bases and J by 7 bases, 13 bases remained unmatched. The germline V gene encodes CDR1 SGHTS and CDR2 YDEGEE. This CDR3 is 16 amino acids long. The DNA for the CDR3 is TGTGCCAGCAGCTCTAGGGAAGGGAGGGGCCAAAATGAGCAGTTCTTC. Translating it yields CASSSREGRGQNEQFF.

The rearrangement joins TRBV24-1 to TRBJ2-1; TRBD2 matches at 14 bases. Unmatched junction bases numbered 4, after V lost 3 bases and J lost 7 bases. The CDR3 loop spans 16 amino acids. Germline loops: CDR1 KGHDR, CDR2 SFDVKD. CDR3 sequence: CATSDLGTSGRNEQFF. In DNA, the CDR3 is TGTGCCACCAGTGATCTCGGGACTAGCGGGAGAAATGAGCAGTTCTTC.

In its sample, this clone was seen once. This chain joins TRBV27 and TRBJ1-5; 7 bases agree with TRBD1. The CDR3 is 13 amino acids. With V trimmed by 5 bases and J by 7 bases, 5 bases remained unmatched. Per germline, CDR1 MNHEY and CDR2 SMNVEV (reference sequence). In nucleotides, the CDR3 is TGTGCCAGCAGTGTCGACAGGGAACAGCCCCAGCATTTT. It is translated as CASSVDREQPQHF.

The chain carries TRBV4-2 and TRBJ2-3; D is ambiguous. V gave up 1 base and J gave up 4 bases, with 12 bases separating them. Looked up from germline, CDR1 is LGHNA and CDR2 is YNFKEQ. CDR3 size: 15 residues. The CDR3 nucleotides are TGTGCCAGCAGCCAAGCTGGCGGAGAGGCAGATACGCAGTATTTT. This encodes CASSQAGGEADTQYF.

To note about this clone: The sample has other DNA sequences that encode this CDR3 too. V usage is TRBV5-1 and J usage is TRBJ1-1, with D unresolved. Germline V gene data show CDR1 as SGHRS and CDR2 as YFSETQ. With 1 base removed from V and 0 bases from J, the gap between germline ends came to 7 bases. The length of the CDR3 is 14 residues. In DNA, the CDR3 is TGCGCCAGCAGCTTGACGAGTCTGAACACTGAAGCTTTCTTT. Its protein is CASSLTSLNTEAFF.

The chain joins TRBV2 to TRBJ1-2; 10 nucleotides agree with TRBD1. The ends lost 0 bases at V and 1 base at J; junction bases unmatched: 8. The V gene's germline CDR1 is SNHLY and CDR2 FYNNEI. CDR3 length equals 18 residues. Here the CDR3 reads CASSEALGTGEFNYGYTF. The CDR3 DNA sequence: TGTGCCAGCAGTGAAGCGCTCGGGACAGGGGAATTTAACTATGGCTACACCTTC. Together with reference TRBV2 and TRBJ1-2, the CDR3 gives the full variable domain: EPEVTQTPSHQVTQMGQEVILRCVPISNHLYFYWYRQILGQKVEFLVSFYNNEISEKSEIFDDQFSVERPDGSNFTLKIRSTKLEDSAMYFCASSEALGTGEFNYGYTFGSGTRLTVV.

This clone was seen a handful of times. The gene calls are TRBV4-2 and TRBJ2-7; possibly TRBD1 for D (5 bases). The CDR3 loop spans 12 amino acids. Germline V CDR1 and CDR2: LGHNA, YNFKEQ. V lost 3 bases and J lost 3, with 6 bases in between. The CDR3 spells CASSHDSYEQYF. The CDR3 nucleotides are TGTGCCAGCAGCCATGACAGCTACGAGCAGTACTTC.

The chain carries TRBV11-2 and TRBJ2-1; a weak D match, TRBD1 (5 bases). Germline V CDR1 and CDR2: SGHAT, FQNNGV. The CDR3 consists of 13 residues. V lost 7 bases and J lost 7, with 14 bases in between. CDR3 sequence: CASTPGPGNEQFF. The CDR3 DNA sequence: TGTGCCAGCACCCCAGGTCCAGGGAATGAGCAGTTCTTC.

This chain links TRBV5-6 with TRBJ1-4, with 9 bases identical to TRBD1. The length of the CDR3 is 16 residues. V shed 4 bases, J shed 8 bases, and the junction held 12 bases outside the gene matches. Germline CDR1 SGHDT, CDR2 YYEEEE. CDR3 region: CASSTPVQGAREKLFF. Written as DNA, the CDR3 is TGTGCCAGCAGCACGCCCGTACAGGGGGCGAGGGAAAAACTGTTTTTT.

The chain has TRBV5-1 and TRBJ1-1, with D tentatively TRBD1 (6 bases). V lost 7 bases, J lost 1 base, and 17 bases lay in between. In germline, CDR1 is SGHRS, CDR2 YFSETQ. The CDR3 runs 15 residues. The CDR3 nucleotides read TGCGCCAGCGTTATGAACCAGGGGACGAACACTGAAGCTTTCTTT. Residues: CASVMNQGTNTEAFF.

The gene calls are TRBV28 and TRBJ2-5, with D possibly being TRBD1 or TRBD2 (5 bases each). Trimming took off 6 bases at V and 5 bases at J, with 13 bases between the two ends. The CDR3 contains 13 residues. Germline V gene sequence: CDR1 MDHEN, CDR2 SYDVKM. The CDR3 is CASRGAAGETQYF. The CDR3 DNA is TGTGCCAGCAGGGGAGCGGCAGGGGAGACCCAGTACTTC.

The rearrangement links TRBV3-1 (or the pseudogene TRBV3-2) to TRBJ1-1, with a tentative D call TRBD1 (6 bases). CDR3 length equals 12 residues. Deletions cut 8 bases from V and 5 bases from J, with 12 bases between. Per germline, CDR1 LGHDT and CDR2 YNNKEL (reference sequence). The CDR3 DNA sequence: TGTGCCAGCTTCGGGGGGCGGACTGAAGCTTTCTTT. Protein product: CASFGGRTEAFF.

J is TRBJ1-4 and V is TRBV6-5; 9 positions match TRBD1. The germline gives CDR1 MNHEY, CDR2 SVGAGI. The length of the CDR3 is 13 residues. Unmatched junction bases numbered 3, after V lost 6 bases and J lost 7 bases. The CDR3 coding sequence is TGTGCCAGCAGGACAGGGGGAAGTGAAAAACTGTTTTTT. Protein sequence: CASRTGGSEKLFF.

The chain joins TRBV9 to TRBJ1-2; no definite D call. The CDR3 sequence is 15 residues long. The germline gives CDR1 SGDLS, CDR2 YYNGEE. V lost 1 base and J lost 3, with 13 bases in between. CDR3: CASSVSADGYYGYTF. CDR3 DNA sequence: TGTGCCAGCAGCGTAAGCGCGGACGGATACTATGGCTACACCTTC.

This chain connects TRBV23-1 to TRBJ2-5; D may be TRBD1 (6 bases). The end of the DNA aligns better with TRBJ2-7, so the J call may be wrong. TRBV23-1 is designated an ORF whose function remains uncertain. The CDR3 runs 18 residues. The CDR3 is CASSQFARIRDTSYEQYF. The DNA of the CDR3 is TGCGCCAGCAGTCAATTCGCCCGAATCCGGGACACCTCCTACGAGCAGTACTTC.

This clone has only one observation. This sequence joins TRBV7-2 and TRBJ1-6; no clear D gene. The germline V and J ends were trimmed by 10 bases and 5 bases, with 12 bases remaining between them. The CDR3 extends over 13 amino acids. The germline CDR1 and CDR2 sequences are SGHTA and FQGNSA. The CDR3 loop reads CATSTTNNSPLHF. The CDR3 bases are TGTGCCACCTCGACAACCAATAATTCACCCCTCCACTTT.

A single count supports this clone. This chain uses TRBV3-1 (or the pseudogene TRBV3-2) with TRBJ2-7; tentative D call: TRBD1 (6 bases). CDR3 length: 15 residues. Trimming stripped 3 bases from V and 0 bases from J, with 12 bases between. Germline CDR1 LGHDT, CDR2 YNNKEL (reference sequence). CDR3 DNA: TGTGCCAGCAGCCACCGACAGGTGAGCTCCTACGAGCAGTACTTC. This gives the protein CASSHRQVSSYEQYF.